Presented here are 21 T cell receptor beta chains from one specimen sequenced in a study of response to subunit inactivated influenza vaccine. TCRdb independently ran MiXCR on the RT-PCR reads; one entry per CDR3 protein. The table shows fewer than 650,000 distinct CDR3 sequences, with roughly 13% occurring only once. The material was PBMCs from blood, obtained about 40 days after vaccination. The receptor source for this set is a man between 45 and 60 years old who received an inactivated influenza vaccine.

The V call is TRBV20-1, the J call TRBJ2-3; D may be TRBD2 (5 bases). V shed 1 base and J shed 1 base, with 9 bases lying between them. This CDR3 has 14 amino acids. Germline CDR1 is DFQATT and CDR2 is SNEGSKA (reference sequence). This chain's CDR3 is CSARAERRTDTQYF. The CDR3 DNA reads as TGCAGTGCTAGAGCTGAGCGGCGCACAGATACGCAGTATTTT.

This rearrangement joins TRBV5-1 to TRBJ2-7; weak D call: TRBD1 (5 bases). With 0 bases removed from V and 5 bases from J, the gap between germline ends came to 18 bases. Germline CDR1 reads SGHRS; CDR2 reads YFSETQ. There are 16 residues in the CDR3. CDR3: CASSLGSFVGQDEQYF. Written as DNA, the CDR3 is TGCGCCAGCAGCTTGGGTTCTTTCGTGGGGCAGGACGAGCAGTACTTC. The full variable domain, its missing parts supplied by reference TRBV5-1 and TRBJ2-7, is KAGVTQTPRYLIKTRGQQVTLSCSPISGHRSVSWYQQTPGQGLQFLFEYFSETQRNKGNFPGRFSGRQFSNSRSEMNVSTLELGDSALYLCASSLGSFVGQDEQYFGPGTRLTVT.

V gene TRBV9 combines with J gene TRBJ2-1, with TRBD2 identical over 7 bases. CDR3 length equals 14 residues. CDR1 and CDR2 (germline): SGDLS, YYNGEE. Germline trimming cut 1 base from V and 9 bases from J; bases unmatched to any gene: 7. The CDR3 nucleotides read TGTGCCAGCAGCGTATACGGGGAGGGTAGTGAGCAGTTCTTC. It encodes CASSVYGEGSEQFF.

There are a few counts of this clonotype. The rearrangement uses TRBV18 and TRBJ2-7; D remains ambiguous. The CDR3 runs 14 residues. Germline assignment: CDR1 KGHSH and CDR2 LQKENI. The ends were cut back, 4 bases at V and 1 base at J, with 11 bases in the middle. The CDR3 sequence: CASSLRVQSYEQYF. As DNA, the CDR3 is TGTGCCAGCTCACTCCGGGTCCAATCCTACGAGCAGTACTTC.

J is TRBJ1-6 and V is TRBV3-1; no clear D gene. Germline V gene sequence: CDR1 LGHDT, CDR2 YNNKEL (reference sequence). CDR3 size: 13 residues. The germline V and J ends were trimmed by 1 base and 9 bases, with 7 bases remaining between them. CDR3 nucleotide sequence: TGTGCCAGCAGCCAAGGCAATGCTTCACCCCTCCACTTT. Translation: CASSQGNASPLHF.

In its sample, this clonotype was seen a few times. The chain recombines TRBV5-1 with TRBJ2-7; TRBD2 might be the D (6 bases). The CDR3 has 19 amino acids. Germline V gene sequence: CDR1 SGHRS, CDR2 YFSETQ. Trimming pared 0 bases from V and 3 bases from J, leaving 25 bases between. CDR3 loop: CASSLGGKDWVALLYEQYF. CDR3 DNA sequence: TGCGCCAGCAGCTTGGGCGGGAAGGATTGGGTTGCACTCCTCTACGAGCAGTACTTC.

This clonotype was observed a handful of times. This CDR3 reads CSARMEASGGGTSTDTQYF. DNA of the CDR3: TGCAGTGCTAGGATGGAGGCCAGCGGGGGGGGAACTAGCACAGATACGCAGTATTTT. The V call is TRBV20-1, the J call TRBJ2-3; 10 nucleotides agree with TRBD2. Germline-derived CDR1 and CDR2 are DFQATT and SNEGSKA (reference sequence). The V gene end was trimmed by 3 bases and the J gene end by 0 bases; junction bases not matched to a gene: 15. CDR3 length: 19 residues.

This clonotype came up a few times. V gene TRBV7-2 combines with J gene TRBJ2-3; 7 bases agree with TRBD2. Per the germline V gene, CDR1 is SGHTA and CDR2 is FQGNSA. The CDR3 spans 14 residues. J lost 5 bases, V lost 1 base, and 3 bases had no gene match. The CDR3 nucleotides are TGTGCCAGCAGCTTAGGGCTAGCGGAAGATACGCAGTATTTT. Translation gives CASSLGLAEDTQYF.

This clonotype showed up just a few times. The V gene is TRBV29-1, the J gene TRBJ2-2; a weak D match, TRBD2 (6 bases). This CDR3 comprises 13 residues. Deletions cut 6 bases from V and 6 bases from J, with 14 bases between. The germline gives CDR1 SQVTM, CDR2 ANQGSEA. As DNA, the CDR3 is TGCAGCGTCCGTGCGGGACTCCCCGGGGAGCTGTTTTTT. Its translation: CSVRAGLPGELFF.

CDR3 loop: CSARAPTGGTETQYF. In DNA form, the CDR3 reads TGCAGTGCTAGAGCCCCGACAGGGGGTACGGAGACCCAGTACTTC. The V call is TRBV20-1, the J call TRBJ2-5, with 9 bases identical to TRBD1. This CDR3 spans 15 amino acids. The germline gives CDR1 DFQATT, CDR2 SNEGSKA (reference sequence). V was clipped by 1 base and J by 5 bases; unmatched bases: 8.

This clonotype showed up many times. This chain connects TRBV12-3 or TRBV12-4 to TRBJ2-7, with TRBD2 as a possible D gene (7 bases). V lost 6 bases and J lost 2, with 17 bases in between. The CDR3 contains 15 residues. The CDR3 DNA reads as TGTGCCAGCAGCCCCTGGCGGGGGCCACCCTACGAGCAGTACTTC. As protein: CASSPWRGPPYEQYF.

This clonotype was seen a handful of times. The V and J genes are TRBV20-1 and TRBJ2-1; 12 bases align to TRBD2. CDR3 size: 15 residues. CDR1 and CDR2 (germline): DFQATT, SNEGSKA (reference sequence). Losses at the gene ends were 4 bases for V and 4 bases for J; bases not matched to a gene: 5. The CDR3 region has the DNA TGCAGTGCTATTCCCCTAGCGGGAGGGTACAATGAGCAGTTCTTC. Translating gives CSAIPLAGGYNEQFF.

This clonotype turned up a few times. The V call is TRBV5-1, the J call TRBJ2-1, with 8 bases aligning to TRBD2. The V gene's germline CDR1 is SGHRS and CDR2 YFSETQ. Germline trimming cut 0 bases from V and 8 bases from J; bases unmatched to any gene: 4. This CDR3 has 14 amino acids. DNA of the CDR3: TGCGCCAGCAGCTTGGGCAGCGGGAGCGATGAGCAGTTCTTC. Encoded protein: CASSLGSGSDEQFF.

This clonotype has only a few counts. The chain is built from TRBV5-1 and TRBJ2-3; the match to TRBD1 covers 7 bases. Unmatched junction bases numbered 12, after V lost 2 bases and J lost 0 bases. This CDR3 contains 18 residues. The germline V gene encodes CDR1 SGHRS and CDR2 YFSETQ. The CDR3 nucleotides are TGCGCCAGCAGCTTTCTCCCCTTTGGACAGGCTAGCACAGATACGCAGTATTTT. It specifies CASSFLPFGQASTDTQYF.

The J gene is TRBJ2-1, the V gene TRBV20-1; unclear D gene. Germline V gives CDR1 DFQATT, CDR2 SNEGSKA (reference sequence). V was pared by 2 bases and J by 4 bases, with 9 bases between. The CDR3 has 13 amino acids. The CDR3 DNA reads TGCAGTGCTAGAAAAGACCGTTACAATGAGCAGTTCTTC. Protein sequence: CSARKDRYNEQFF.

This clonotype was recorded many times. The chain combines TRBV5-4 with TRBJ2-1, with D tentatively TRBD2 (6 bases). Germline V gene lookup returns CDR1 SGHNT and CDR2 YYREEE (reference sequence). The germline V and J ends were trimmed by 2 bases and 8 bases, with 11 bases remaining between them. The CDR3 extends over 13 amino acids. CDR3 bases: TGTGCCAGCAGCTTAGGGAGGACGGATGAGCAGTTCTTC. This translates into CASSLGRTDEQFF.

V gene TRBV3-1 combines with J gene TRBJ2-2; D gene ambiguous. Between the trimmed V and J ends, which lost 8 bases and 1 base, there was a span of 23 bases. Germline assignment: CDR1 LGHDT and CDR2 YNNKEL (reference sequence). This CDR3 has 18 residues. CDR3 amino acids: CASGNPVGLGQNTGELFF. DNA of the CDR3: TGTGCCAGCGGCAACCCGGTAGGCCTCGGGCAGAACACCGGGGAGCTGTTTTTT.

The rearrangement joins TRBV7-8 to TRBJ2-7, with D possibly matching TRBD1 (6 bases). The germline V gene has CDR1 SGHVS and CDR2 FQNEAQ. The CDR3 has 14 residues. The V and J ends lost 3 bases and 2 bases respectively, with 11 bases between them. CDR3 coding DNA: TGTGCCAGCAGCTTTCCAGGGGCTGCCTACGAGCAGTACTTC. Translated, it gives CASSFPGAAYEQYF.

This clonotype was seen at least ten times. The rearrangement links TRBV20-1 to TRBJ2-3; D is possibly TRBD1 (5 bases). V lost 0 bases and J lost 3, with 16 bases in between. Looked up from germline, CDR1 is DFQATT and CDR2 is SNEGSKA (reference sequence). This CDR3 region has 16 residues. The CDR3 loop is CSARDVAGRWTDTQYF. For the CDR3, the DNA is TGCAGTGCTAGAGATGTGGCAGGGCGGTGGACAGATACGCAGTATTTT.

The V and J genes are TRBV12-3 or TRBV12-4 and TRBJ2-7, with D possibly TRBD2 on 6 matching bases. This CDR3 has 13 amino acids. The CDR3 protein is CATAGRVPYEQYF. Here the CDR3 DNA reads TGTGCAACAGCGGGCAGGGTTCCTTACGAGCAGTACTTC.

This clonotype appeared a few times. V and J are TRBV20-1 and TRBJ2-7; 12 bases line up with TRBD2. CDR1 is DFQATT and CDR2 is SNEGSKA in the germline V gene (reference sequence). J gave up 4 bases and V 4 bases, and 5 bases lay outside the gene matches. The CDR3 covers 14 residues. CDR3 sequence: CSAISSGGEYEQYF. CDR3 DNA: TGCAGTGCTATTTCTAGCGGGGGGGAATACGAGCAGTACTTC.